The present TCR beta chain was sequenced within a study of shared T cell receptors in the human thymus. CDR3 length: 17 residues. CDR1 and CDR2 from the germline V gene are SQVTM and ANQGSEA. V lost 0 bases, J lost 8 bases, and 17 bases stayed unmatched. TCRdb's table, derived via immunoSEQ multiplex PCR, lists solely in-frame clones and lacks some. This table has over 450,000 clones, 75% to 80% appearing once. This clone turned up a few times. The data were also submitted as part of a second study, on human thymus T cells. From that paper: The donor group consisted of healthy Finnish infants who were having corrective surgery for congenital heart defects. Obtained as resections during corrective heart surgery, the thymus tissue was then studied. V and J genes seemed to be used with bias in thymic and blood repertoires. Thymic repertoires of unrelated individuals were reported in related research to overlap highly.

The sample comprised thymocytes. This clonotype originated in a boy in the first two years of life with a congenital heart defect. This chain uses TRBV29-1 with TRBJ2-7; 9 bases align to TRBD1. Here the CDR3 DNA reads TGCAGCGTTGAAGAAGAGGGGGCGGGACAGGGTCCTTCCCAGCAGTACTTC. Translating gives CSVEEEGAGQGPSQQYF.